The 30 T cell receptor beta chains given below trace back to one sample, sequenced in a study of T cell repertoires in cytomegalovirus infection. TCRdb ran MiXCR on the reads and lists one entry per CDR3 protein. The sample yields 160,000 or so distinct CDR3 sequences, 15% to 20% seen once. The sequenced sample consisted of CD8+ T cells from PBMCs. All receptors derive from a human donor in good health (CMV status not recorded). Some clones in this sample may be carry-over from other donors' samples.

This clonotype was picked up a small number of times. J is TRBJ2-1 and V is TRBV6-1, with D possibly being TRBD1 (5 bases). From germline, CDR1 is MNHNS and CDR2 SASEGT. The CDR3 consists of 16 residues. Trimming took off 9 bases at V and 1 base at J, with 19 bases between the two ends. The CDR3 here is CASQGRSSRSYNEQFF. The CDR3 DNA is TGTGCCAGTCAGGGAAGATCCTCTAGGTCCTACAATGAGCAGTTCTTC.

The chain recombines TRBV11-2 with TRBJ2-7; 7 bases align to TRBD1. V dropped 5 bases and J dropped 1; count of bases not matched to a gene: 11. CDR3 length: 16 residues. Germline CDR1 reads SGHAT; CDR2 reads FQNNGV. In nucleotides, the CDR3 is TGTGCCAGCAGCCACCTTGGCCAGACAGGGTCCTACGAGCAGTACTTC. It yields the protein CASSHLGQTGSYEQYF.

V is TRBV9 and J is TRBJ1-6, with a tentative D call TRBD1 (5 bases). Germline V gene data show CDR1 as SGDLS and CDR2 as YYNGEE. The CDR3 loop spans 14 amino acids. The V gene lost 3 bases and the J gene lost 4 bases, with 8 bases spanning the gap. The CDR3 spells CASSAHRYNSPLHF. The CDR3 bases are TGTGCCAGCAGCGCGCACAGGTATAATTCACCCCTCCACTTT. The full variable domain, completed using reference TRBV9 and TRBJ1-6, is DSGVTQTPKHLITATGQRVTLRCSPRSGDLSVYWYQQSLDQGLQFLIQYYNGEERAKGNILERFSAQQFPDLHSELNLSSLELGDSALYFCASSAHRYNSPLHFGNGTRLTVT.

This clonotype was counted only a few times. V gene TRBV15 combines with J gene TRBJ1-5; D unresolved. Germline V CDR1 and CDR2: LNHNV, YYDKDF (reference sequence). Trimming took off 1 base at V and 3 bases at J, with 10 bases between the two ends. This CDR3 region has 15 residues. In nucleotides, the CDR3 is TGTGCCACCAGCAGAGGGGCGGGGTCCAATCAGCCCCAGCATTTT. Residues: CATSRGAGSNQPQHF.

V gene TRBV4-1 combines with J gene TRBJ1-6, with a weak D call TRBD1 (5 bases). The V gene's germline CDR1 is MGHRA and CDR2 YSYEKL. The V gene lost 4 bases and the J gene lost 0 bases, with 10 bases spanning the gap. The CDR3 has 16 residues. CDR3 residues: CASSPGPISYNSPLHF. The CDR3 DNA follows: TGCGCCAGCAGCCCGGGACCGATCTCCTATAATTCACCCCTCCACTTT.

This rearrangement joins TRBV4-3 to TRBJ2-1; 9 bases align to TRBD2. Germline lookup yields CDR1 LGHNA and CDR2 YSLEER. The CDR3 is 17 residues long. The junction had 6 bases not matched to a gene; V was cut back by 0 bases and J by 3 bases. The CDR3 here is CASSQDPSGRSYNEQFF. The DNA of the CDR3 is TGCGCCAGCAGCCAAGATCCAAGCGGGAGGAGCTACAATGAGCAGTTCTTC.

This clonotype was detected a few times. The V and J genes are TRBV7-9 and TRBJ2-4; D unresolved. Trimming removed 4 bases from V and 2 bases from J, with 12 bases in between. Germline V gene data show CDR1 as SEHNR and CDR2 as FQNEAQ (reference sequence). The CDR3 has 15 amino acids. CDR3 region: CASSSSDLPKNIQYF. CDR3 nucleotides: TGTGCCAGCAGCTCTTCGGACCTTCCCAAAAACATTCAGTACTTC.

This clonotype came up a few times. The CDR3 nucleotides are TGTGCCAGCAGTTACACTAGCGGGAGGTACAATGAGCAGTTCTTC. Its protein is CASSYTSGRYNEQFF. This sequence joins TRBV6-2 or TRBV6-3 and TRBJ2-1; 12 positions agree with TRBD2. Trimming at V came to 2 bases and at J to 4 bases, leaving 0 bases not matched to a gene. Germline CDR1 MNHEY, CDR2 SVGEGT. The length of the CDR3 is 15 residues.

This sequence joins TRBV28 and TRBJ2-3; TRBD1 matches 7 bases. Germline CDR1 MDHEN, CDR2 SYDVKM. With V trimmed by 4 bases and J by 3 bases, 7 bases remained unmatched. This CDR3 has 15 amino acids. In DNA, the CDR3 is TGTGCCAGCAGTTCGTCCCTCAGGGGGACAGATACGCAGTATTTT. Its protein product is CASSSSLRGTDTQYF.

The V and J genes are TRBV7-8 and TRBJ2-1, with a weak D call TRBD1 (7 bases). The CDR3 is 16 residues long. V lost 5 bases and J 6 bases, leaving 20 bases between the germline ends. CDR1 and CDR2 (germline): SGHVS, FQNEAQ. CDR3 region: CASSQFGTQGGNEQFF. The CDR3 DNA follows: TGTGCCAGCAGCCAGTTCGGGACCCAGGGGGGCAATGAGCAGTTCTTC. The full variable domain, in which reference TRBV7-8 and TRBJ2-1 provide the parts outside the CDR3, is GAGVSQSPRYKVAKRGQDVALRCDPISGHVSLFWYQQALGQGPEFLTYFQNEAQLDKSGLPSDRFFAERPEGSVSTLKIQRTQQEDSAVYLCASSQFGTQGGNEQFFGPGTRLTVL.

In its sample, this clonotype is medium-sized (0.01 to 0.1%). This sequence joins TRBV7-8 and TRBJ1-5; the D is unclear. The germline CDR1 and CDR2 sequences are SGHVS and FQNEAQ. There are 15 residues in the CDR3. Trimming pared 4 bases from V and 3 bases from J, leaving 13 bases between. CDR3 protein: CASSSPGETNQPQHF. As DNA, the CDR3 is TGTGCCAGCAGCTCCCCCGGGGAGACCAATCAGCCCCAGCATTTT.

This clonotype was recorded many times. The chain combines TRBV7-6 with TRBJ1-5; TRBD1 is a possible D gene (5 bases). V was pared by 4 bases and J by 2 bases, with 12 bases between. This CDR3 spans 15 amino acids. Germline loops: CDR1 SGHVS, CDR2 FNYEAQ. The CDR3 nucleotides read TGTGCCAGCAGCTCTCGGGGACCCGGCAATCAGCCCCAGCATTTT. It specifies CASSSRGPGNQPQHF. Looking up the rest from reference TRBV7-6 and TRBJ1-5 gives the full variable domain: GAGVSQSPRYKVTKRGQDVALRCDPISGHVSLYWYRQALGQGPEFLTYFNYEAQQDKSGLPNDRFSAERPEGSISTLTIQRTEQRDSAMYRCASSSRGPGNQPQHFGDGTRLSIL.

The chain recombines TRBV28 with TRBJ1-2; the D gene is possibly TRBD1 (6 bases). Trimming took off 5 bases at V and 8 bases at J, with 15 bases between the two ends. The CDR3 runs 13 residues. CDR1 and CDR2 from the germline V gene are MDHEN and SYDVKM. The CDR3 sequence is CASSPQGTYGYTF. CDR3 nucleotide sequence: TGTGCCAGCAGTCCTCAGGGGACTTACGGCTACACCTTC.

The CDR3 loop is CASSAASGSSYEQYF. The CDR3 region has the DNA TGTGCCAGTAGTGCGGCTAGCGGGAGCTCCTACGAGCAGTACTTC. The chain links TRBV19 to TRBJ2-7, with 10 bases lining up with TRBD2. J gave up 0 bases and V 5 bases, and 4 bases lay outside the gene matches. Germline V gene data show CDR1 as LNHDA and CDR2 as SQIVND (reference sequence). The CDR3 length is 15 residues. Full variable domain (outside the CDR3, taken from reference TRBV19 and TRBJ2-7): DGGITQSPKYLFRKEGQNVTLSCEQNLNHDAMYWYRQDPGQGLRLIYYSQIVNDFQKGDIAEGYSVSREKKESFPLTVTSAQKNPTAFYLCASSAASGSSYEQYFGPGTRLTVT.

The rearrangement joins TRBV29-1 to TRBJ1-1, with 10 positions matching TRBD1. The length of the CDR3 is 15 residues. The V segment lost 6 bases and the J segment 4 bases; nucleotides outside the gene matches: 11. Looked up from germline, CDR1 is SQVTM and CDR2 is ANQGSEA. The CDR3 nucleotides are TGCAGCGTCGAAACCCCGGACAGGGGGGGCACTGAAGCTTTCTTT. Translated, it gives CSVETPDRGGTEAFF.

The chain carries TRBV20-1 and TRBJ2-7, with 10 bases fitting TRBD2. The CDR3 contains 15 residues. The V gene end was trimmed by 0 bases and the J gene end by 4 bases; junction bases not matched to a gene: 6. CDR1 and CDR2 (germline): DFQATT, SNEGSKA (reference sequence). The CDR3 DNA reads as TGCAGTGCTAGAGATCGAAGGACTAGCGGTTACGAGCAGTACTTC. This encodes CSARDRRTSGYEQYF.

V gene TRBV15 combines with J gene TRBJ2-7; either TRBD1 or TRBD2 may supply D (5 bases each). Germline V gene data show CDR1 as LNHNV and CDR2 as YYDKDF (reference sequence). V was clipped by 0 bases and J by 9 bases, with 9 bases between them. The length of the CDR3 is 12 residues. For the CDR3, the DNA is TGTGCCACCAGCAGAGAGGGGACGAGGCAGTACTTC. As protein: CATSREGTRQYF.

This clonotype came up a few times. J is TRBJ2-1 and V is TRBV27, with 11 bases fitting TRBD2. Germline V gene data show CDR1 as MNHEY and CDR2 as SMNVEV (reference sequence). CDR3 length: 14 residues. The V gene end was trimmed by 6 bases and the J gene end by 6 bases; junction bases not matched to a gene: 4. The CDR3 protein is CASRGLAEPNEQFF. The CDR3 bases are TGTGCCAGCAGGGGACTAGCGGAACCCAATGAGCAGTTCTTC.

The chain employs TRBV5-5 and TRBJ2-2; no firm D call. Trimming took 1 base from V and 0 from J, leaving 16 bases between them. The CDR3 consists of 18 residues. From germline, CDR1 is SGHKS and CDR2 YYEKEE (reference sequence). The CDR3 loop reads CASSLITARIANTGELFF. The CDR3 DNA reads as TGTGCCAGCAGCTTGATAACAGCTCGAATCGCGAACACCGGGGAGCTGTTTTTT.

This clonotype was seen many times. The CDR3 DNA sequence: TGTGCCAGCAGTGACCCCAAACTAGCGGGGGGGGGCGATGAGCAGTTCTTC. Protein sequence: CASSDPKLAGGGDEQFF. The J gene is TRBJ2-1, the V gene TRBV25-1; TRBD2 matches 13 bases. V was clipped by 3 bases and J by 8 bases; unmatched bases: 10. CDR1 and CDR2 from the germline V gene are MGHDK and SYGVNS. This CDR3 contains 17 residues.

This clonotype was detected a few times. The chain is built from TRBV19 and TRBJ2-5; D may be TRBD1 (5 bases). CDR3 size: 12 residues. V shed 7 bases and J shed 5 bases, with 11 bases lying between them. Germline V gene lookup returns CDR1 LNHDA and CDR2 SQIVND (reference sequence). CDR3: CASKQGSETQYF. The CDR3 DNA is TGTGCCAGTAAGCAGGGATCTGAGACCCAGTACTTC.

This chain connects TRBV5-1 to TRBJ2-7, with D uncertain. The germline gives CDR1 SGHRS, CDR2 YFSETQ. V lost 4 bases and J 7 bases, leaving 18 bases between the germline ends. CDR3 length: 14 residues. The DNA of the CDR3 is TGCGCCAGCAGCCCGTCGGACCCTCTTAATGAGCAGTACTTC. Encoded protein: CASSPSDPLNEQYF. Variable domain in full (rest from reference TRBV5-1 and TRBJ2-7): KAGVTQTPRYLIKTRGQQVTLSCSPISGHRSVSWYQQTPGQGLQFLFEYFSETQRNKGNFPGRFSGRQFSNSRSEMNVSTLELGDSALYLCASSPSDPLNEQYFGPGTRLTVT.

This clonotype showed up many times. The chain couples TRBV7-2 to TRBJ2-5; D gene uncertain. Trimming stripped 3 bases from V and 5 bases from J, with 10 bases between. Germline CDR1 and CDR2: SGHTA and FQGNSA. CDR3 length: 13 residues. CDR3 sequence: CASSLTEAETQYF. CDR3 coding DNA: TGTGCCAGCAGCTTGACGGAAGCGGAGACCCAGTACTTC.

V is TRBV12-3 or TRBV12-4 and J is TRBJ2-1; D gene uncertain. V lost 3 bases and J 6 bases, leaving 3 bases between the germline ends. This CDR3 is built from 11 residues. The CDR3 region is CASSFTNEQFF. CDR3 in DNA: TGTGCCAGCAGTTTTACCAATGAGCAGTTCTTC.

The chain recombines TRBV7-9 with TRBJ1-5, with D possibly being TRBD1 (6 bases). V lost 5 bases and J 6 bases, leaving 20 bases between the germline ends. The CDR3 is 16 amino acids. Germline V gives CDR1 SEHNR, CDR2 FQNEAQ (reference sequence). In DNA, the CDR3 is TGTGCCAGCAGCAAACGCTCAGGGGAGTATGGTCAGCCCCAGCATTTT. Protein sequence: CASSKRSGEYGQPQHF.

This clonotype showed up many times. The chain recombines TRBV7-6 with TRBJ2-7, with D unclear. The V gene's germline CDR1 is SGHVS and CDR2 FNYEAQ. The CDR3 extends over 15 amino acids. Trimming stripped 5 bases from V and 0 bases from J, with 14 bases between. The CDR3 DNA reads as TGTGCCAGCAGCCTAGGCCAGACCATCTCCTACGAGCAGTACTTC. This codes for CASSLGQTISYEQYF.

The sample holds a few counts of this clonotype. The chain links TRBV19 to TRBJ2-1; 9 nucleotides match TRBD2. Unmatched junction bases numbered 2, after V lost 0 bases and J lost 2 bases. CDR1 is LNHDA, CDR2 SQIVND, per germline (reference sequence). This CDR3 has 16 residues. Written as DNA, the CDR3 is TGTGCCAGTAGTATAGAAGGCGGGGGGGCCTACAATGAGCAGTTCTTC. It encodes CASSIEGGGAYNEQFF.

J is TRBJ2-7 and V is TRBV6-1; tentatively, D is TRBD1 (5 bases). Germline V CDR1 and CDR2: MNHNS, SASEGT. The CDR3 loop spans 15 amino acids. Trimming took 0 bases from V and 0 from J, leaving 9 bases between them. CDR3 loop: CASSEAPTVSYEQYF. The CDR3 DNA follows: TGTGCCAGCAGTGAAGCACCGACAGTCTCCTACGAGCAGTACTTC.

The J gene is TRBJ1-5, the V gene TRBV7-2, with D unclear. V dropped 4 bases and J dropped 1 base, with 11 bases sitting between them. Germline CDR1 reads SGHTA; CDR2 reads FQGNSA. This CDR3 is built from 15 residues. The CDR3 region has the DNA TGTGCCAGCAGCTCAGGTATTGGGAGCAATCAGCCCCAGCATTTT. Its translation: CASSSGIGSNQPQHF.

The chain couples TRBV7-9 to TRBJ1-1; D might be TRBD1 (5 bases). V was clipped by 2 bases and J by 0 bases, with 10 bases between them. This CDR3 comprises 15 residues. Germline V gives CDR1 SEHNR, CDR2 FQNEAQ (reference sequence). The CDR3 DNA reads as TGTGCCAGCAGCTTAAGCTGGGGCTTGAACACTGAAGCTTTCTTT. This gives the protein CASSLSWGLNTEAFF.